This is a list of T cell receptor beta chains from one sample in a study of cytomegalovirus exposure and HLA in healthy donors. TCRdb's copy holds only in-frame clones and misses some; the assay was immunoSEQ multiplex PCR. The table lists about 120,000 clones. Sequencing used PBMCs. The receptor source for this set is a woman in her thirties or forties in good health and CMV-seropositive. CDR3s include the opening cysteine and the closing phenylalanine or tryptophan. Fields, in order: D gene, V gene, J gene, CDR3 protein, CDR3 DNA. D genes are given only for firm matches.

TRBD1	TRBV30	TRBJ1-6	CAWSQNRLTGGSYNSPLHF	TGTGCCTGGAGCCAAAACCGACTCACAGGGGGCTCCTATAATTCACCCCTCCACTTT
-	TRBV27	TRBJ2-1	CASSPGVGSYNEQFF	TGTGCCAGCAGTCCCGGGGTAGGGTCCTACAATGAGCAGTTCTTC
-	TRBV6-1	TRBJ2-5	CASSSLPPETQYF	TGTGCCAGCAGTTCCCTCCCCCCAGAGACCCAGTACTTC
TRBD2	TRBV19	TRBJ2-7	CASSSSGLRYEQYF	TGTGCCAGTAGTTCCTCGGGACTACGCTACGAGCAGTACTTC
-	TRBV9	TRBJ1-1	CASSPDGEWSEAFF	TGTGCCAGCAGCCCCGATGGGGAGTGGTCTGAAGCTTTCTTT
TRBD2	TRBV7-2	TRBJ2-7	CASSLAGREREQYF	TGTGCCAGCAGCTTAGCGGGGAGGGAAAGGGAGCAGTACTTC
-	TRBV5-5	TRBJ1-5	CASTTWDTNQPQHF	TGTGCCAGCACCACTTGGGACACAAATCAGCCCCAGCATTTT
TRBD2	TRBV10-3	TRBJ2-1	CAISESGGSVYNEQFF	TGTGCCATCAGTGAGTCGGGCGGGAGCGTTTACAATGAGCAGTTCTTC
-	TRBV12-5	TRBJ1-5	CASAGAYNQPQHF	TGTGCTAGTGCTGGGGCCTACAATCAGCCCCAGCATTTT
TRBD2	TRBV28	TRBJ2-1	CASSFEGGGGYNEQFF	TGTGCCAGCAGTTTTGAGGGTGGGGGGGGCTACAATGAGCAGTTCTTC
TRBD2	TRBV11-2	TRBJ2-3	CASRGLAGTDTQYF	TGTGCCAGCAGGGGACTAGCGGGTACAGATACGCAGTATTTT
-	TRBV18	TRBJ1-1	CASSLNRDEEAFF	TGTGCCAGCTCCCTAAACAGAGATGAAGAAGCTTTCTTT
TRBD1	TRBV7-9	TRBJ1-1	CASIGPDRGRAFF	TGTGCCAGCATCGGTCCGGACAGGGGGAGAGCTTTCTTT
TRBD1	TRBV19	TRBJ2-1	CASSIDLGQGNNEQFF	TGTGCCAGTAGTATAGACCTAGGACAGGGGAACAATGAGCAGTTCTTC
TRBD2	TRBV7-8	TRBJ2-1	CASSLAGTSGRDEQFF	TGTGCCAGCAGCTTAGCCGGGACTAGCGGGAGAGACGAGCAGTTCTTC
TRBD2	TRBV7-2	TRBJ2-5	CASSLQGTSLQETQYF	TGTGCCAGCAGCCTCCAGGGGACTAGTCTCCAAGAGACCCAGTACTTC
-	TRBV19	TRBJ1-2	CASSIDFSRTDYGYTF	TGTGCCAGTAGTATAGATTTCAGCCGGACAGACTATGGCTACACCTTC
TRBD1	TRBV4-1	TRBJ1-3	CASSRGQEVSGNTIYF	TGCGCCAGCAGCCGCGGACAGGAAGTCTCTGGAAACACCATATATTTT
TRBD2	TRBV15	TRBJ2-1	CATSRDPGGGNEQFF	TGTGCCACCAGCAGAGATCCCGGGGGGGGAAATGAGCAGTTCTTC
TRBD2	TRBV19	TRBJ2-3	CASSEPGLAPSTDTQYF	TGTGCCAGTAGTGAACCGGGACTAGCGCCTAGCACAGATACGCAGTATTTT
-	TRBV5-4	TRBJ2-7	CASSLGREGDEQYF	TGTGCCAGCAGCCTCGGAAGGGAAGGGGACGAGCAGTACTTC
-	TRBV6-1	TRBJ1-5	CASSVNSGVGNQPQHF	TGTGCCAGCAGTGTCAACTCCGGGGTGGGCAATCAGCCCCAGCATTTT
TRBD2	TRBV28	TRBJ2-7	CASRNPGLAGREQYF	TGTGCCAGCAGGAACCCGGGACTAGCGGGAAGGGAGCAGTACTTC
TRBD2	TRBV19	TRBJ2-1	CASKLAGGSSNEQFF	TGTGCCAGTAAACTAGCGGGGGGCTCGAGCAATGAGCAGTTCTTC
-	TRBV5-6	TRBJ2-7	CASSFTTTPYEQYF	TGTGCCAGCAGTTTTACTACCACCCCCTACGAGCAGTACTTC
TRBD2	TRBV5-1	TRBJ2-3	CASSPAAGDGDTQYF	TGCGCCAGCAGCCCTGCCGCGGGAGACGGAGATACGCAGTATTTT
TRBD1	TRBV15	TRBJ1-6	CATSRVLGTGGVKDSPLHF	TGTGCCACCAGCAGAGTCCTAGGGACAGGGGGAGTAAAGGATTCACCCCTCCACTTT
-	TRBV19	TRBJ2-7	CASSTGQTNEQYF	TGTGCCAGCAGTACTGGGCAGACGAACGAGCAGTACTTC
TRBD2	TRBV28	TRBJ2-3	CASCVHTGLAGGLLLADTQYF	TGTGCCAGCTGTGTCCACACGGGACTAGCGGGAGGGCTTTTGTTGGCAGATACGCAGTATTTT
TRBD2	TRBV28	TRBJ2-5	CASTWGGGETQYF	TGTGCCAGCACCTGGGGGGGTGGGGAGACCCAGTACTTC
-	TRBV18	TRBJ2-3	CASSDSATDTQYF	TGTGCCAGCTCGGACAGCGCCACAGATACGCAGTATTTT
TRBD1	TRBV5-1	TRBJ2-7	CASSPQTGGNEQYF	TGCGCCAGCAGCCCCCAGACAGGGGGCAACGAGCAGTACTTC
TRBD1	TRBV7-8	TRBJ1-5	CASTSGVRTGSSNQPQHF	TGTGCCAGCACCTCGGGCGTTCGGACAGGGAGTAGCAATCAGCCCCAGCATTTT
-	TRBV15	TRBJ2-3	CATSTTTDTQYF	TGTGCCACCAGCACTACGACAGATACGCAGTATTTT
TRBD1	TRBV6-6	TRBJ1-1	CASSAPDRAPEAFF	TGTGCCAGCAGTGCCCCCGACAGGGCTCCTGAAGCTTTCTTT
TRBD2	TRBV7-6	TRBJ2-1	CASSLQLAGGSNEQFF	TGTGCCAGCAGCTTGCAACTAGCGGGAGGGTCCAATGAGCAGTTCTTC
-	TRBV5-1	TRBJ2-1	CASSSLAAGRGNEQFF	TGCGCCAGCAGCTCCTTAGCCGCGGGAAGAGGGAATGAGCAGTTCTTC
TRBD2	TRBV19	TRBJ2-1	CASSRIGVAGENEQFF	TGTGCCAGTAGTAGAATCGGTGTAGCGGGAGAAAATGAGCAGTTCTTC
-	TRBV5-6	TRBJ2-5	CASSSTGSQETQYF	TGTGCCAGCAGCTCGACAGGAAGCCAAGAGACCCAGTACTTC